The 23 T cell receptor beta chains reported below all come from one sample, sequenced in a study of cytomegalovirus exposure and HLA in healthy donors. Libraries were prepared by immunoSEQ multiplex PCR; TCRdb keeps only in-frame clonotypes and omits some of them. The repertoire consists of about 74,000 clones, with over 85% occurring once and the leading ten covering roughly 1.5%. Sequencing input: PBMCs. These receptors were collected from a man aged 18 to 30 in good health and CMV-seropositive.

The chain is built from TRBV6-5 and TRBJ1-1, with D tentatively TRBD1 (5 bases). The CDR3 is 14 amino acids. The V and J ends lost 0 bases and 2 bases respectively, with 7 bases between them. The germline V gene encodes CDR1 MNHEY and CDR2 SVGAGI. The CDR3 spells CASSYSTGNTEAFF. In DNA form, the CDR3 reads TGTGCCAGCAGTTACTCCACAGGCAACACTGAAGCTTTCTTT.

The chain is built from TRBV2 and TRBJ2-1; 11 bases align to TRBD2. The CDR3 is made up of 16 amino acids. J lost 5 bases, V lost 6 bases, and 9 bases had no gene match. Germline values: CDR1 SNHLY, CDR2 FYNNEI. In nucleotides, the CDR3 is TGTGCCAGCAGGCCCACTAGCGGGAGTCCCCACAATGAGCAGTTCTTC. Encoded protein: CASRPTSGSPHNEQFF.

CDR3 nucleotides: TGTGCCAGTAGTCAGGGTTCGGTCTACAATGAGCAGTTCTTC. Translating gives CASSQGSVYNEQFF. The V call is TRBV19, the J call TRBJ2-1; TRBD1 might be the D (5 bases). Germline lookup yields CDR1 LNHDA and CDR2 SQIVND (reference sequence). V was trimmed by 5 bases and J by 3 bases, leaving 11 bases between them. The CDR3 extends over 14 amino acids.

The chain carries TRBV5-4 and TRBJ2-5; D unresolved. V lost 0 bases, J lost 7 bases, and 10 bases lay in between. In germline, CDR1 is SGHNT, CDR2 YYREEE (reference sequence). The CDR3 runs 13 residues. CDR3 nucleotide sequence: TGTGCCAGCAGCTTGGACCTAGTTGGGACCCAGTACTTC. Translated: CASSLDLVGTQYF.

V and J are TRBV30 and TRBJ1-1; D gene unclear. Between the trimmed V and J ends, which lost 1 base and 0 bases, there was a span of 9 bases. CDR3 length: 14 residues. Germline CDR1 and CDR2: GTSNPN and SVGIG (reference sequence). Written as DNA, the CDR3 is TGTGCCTGGAGTGAACAGATCATGAACACTGAAGCTTTCTTT. It translates to CAWSEQIMNTEAFF. The whole variable domain, filled in from reference TRBV30 and TRBJ1-1, reads SQTIHQWPATLVQPVGSPLSLECTVEGTSNPNLYWYRQAAGRGLQLLFYSVGIGQISSEVPQNLSASRPQDRQFILSSKKLLLSDSGFYLCAWSEQIMNTEAFFGQGTRLTVV.

This sequence joins TRBV15 and TRBJ2-3; TRBD2 agrees at 9 bases. The CDR3 spans 17 residues. Trimming at V came to 5 bases and at J to 4 bases, leaving 13 bases not matched to a gene. Germline V lookup: CDR1 LNHNV, CDR2 YYDKDF (reference sequence). CDR3 coding DNA: TGTGCCACCAGCCCCGGCGTGGGCGGGAGGGCCCCAGATACGCAGTATTTT. It specifies CATSPGVGGRAPDTQYF.

This sequence joins TRBV10-3 and TRBJ2-7; 8 bases line up with TRBD2. Looked up from germline, CDR1 is ENHRY and CDR2 is SYGVKD. V was pared by 4 bases and J by 5 bases, with 13 bases of the junction left unmatched. CDR3 size: 16 residues. The CDR3 DNA reads as TGTGCCATCAGTGTACTGGGGCGGGAGGATTTCAACGAGCAGTACTTC. Amino acid sequence: CAISVLGREDFNEQYF.

The chain carries TRBV5-4 and TRBJ2-3; D gene ambiguous. Germline V lookup: CDR1 SGHNT, CDR2 YYREEE (reference sequence). Trimming removed 0 bases at V and 0 bases at J, with 11 bases between. This CDR3 has 16 amino acids. The CDR3 DNA reads TGTGCCAGCAGCTTGGTTAGCAGAACTAGCACAGATACGCAGTATTTT. It translates to CASSLVSRTSTDTQYF. The full variable domain, rest sourced from reference TRBV5-4 and TRBJ2-3, is ETGVTQSPTHLIKTRGQQVTLRCSSQSGHNTVSWYQQALGQGPQFIFQYYREEENGRGNFPPRFSGLQFPNYSSELNVNALELDDSALYLCASSLVSRTSTDTQYFGPGTRLTVL.

The chain carries TRBV12-2 and TRBJ1-2. TRBV12-2 is classified as a pseudogene. This CDR3 contains 12 residues. CDR3 loop: CASRLELGGYTF. In DNA, the CDR3 is TGTGCAAGTCGCTTAGAACTAGGAGGCTACACCTTC.

The rearrangement uses TRBV27 and TRBJ2-3; D gene uncertain. Trimming shortened V by 6 bases and J by 1 base, and 5 bases separated the two germline ends. The length of the CDR3 is 12 residues. From germline, CDR1 is MNHEY and CDR2 SMNVEV (reference sequence). Here the CDR3 DNA reads TGTGCCAGCAGGCCAGGCACAGATACGCAGTATTTT. As protein: CASRPGTDTQYF.

The CDR3, as DNA: TGTGCCTGGAGTGTAGGCGGTTTCCAAGAGACCCAGTACTTC. Its translation: CAWSVGGFQETQYF. This sequence joins TRBV30 and TRBJ2-5; D is unclear. Germline V gene sequence: CDR1 GTSNPN, CDR2 SVGIG (reference sequence). V lost 0 bases and J 1 base, leaving 9 bases between the germline ends. This CDR3 has 14 residues.

This chain joins TRBV14 and TRBJ2-2, with D possibly being TRBD2 (7 bases). CDR1 SGHDN and CDR2 FVKESK come from the germline V gene. This CDR3 has 15 residues. With 10 bases removed from V and 8 bases from J, the gap between germline ends came to 23 bases. This chain's CDR3 is CANPFRGRGGGELFF. The CDR3, as DNA: TGTGCCAACCCTTTTAGGGGGAGGGGTGGTGGGGAGCTGTTTTTT.

A single count supports this clone. This CDR3 is CASSLAGGTETQYF. In nucleotides, the CDR3 is TGTGCCAGCAGCTTAGCTGGGGGGACAGAGACCCAGTACTTC. The rearrangement joins TRBV7-2 to TRBJ2-5; D may be TRBD2 (6 bases). Trimming removed 0 bases at V and 4 bases at J, with 9 bases between. This CDR3 comprises 14 residues. The germline gives CDR1 SGHTA, CDR2 FQGNSA.

This chain joins TRBV27 and TRBJ2-7; D perhaps matches TRBD1 (6 bases). Trimming left V 8 bases short and J 4 bases short, with 15 bases between. The CDR3 has 13 residues. From germline, CDR1 is MNHEY and CDR2 SMNVEV (reference sequence). CDR3 protein: CASADNGQYEQYF. The CDR3 coding sequence is TGTGCCAGCGCCGATAATGGACAGTACGAGCAGTACTTC.

This clone has just one count. V is TRBV30 and J is TRBJ2-3; possible D gene TRBD2, 6 bases. The CDR3 is 16 amino acids. Trimming removed 5 bases at V and 2 bases at J, with 20 bases between. Germline V gives CDR1 GTSNPN, CDR2 SVGIG (reference sequence). The CDR3 nucleotides are TGTGCCTGGGTGGGACTTAAGCCACTCCACACAGATACGCAGTATTTT. Its protein product is CAWVGLKPLHTDTQYF. The entire variable domain, with the rest obtained from reference TRBV30 and TRBJ2-3, is as follows: SQTIHQWPATLVQPVGSPLSLECTVEGTSNPNLYWYRQAAGRGLQLLFYSVGIGQISSEVPQNLSASRPQDRQFILSSKKLLLSDSGFYLCAWVGLKPLHTDTQYFGPGTRLTVL.

The CDR3 nucleotides are TGCGCCAGCAGCCAAAATACCGGTAAAAACACTGAAGCTTTCTTT. Protein: CASSQNTGKNTEAFF. The chain links TRBV4-1 to TRBJ1-1; D remains ambiguous. CDR1 and CDR2 (germline): MGHRA, YSYEKL. This CDR3 is built from 15 residues. The V gene lost 2 bases and the J gene lost 2 bases, with 12 bases spanning the gap.

The rearrangement uses TRBV5-1 and TRBJ1-2; 7 nucleotides agree with TRBD1. The V and J ends lost 3 bases and 1 base, in that order; junction bases with no gene match: 6. CDR3 size: 15 residues. Germline CDR1 reads SGHRS; CDR2 reads YFSETQ. CDR3: CASSSGTEDNYGYTF. The CDR3 DNA reads as TGCGCCAGCAGCTCCGGGACAGAGGATAACTATGGCTACACCTTC. Together with reference TRBV5-1 and TRBJ1-2, the CDR3 gives the full variable domain: KAGVTQTPRYLIKTRGQQVTLSCSPISGHRSVSWYQQTPGQGLQFLFEYFSETQRNKGNFPGRFSGRQFSNSRSEMNVSTLELGDSALYLCASSSGTEDNYGYTFGSGTRLTVV.

The J gene is TRBJ2-1, the V gene TRBV7-3, with TRBD2 matching 11 bases. Germline V gene data show CDR1 as SGHTA and CDR2 as FQGTGA. After removal of 4 bases from V and 7 bases from J, the junction contained 9 bases not matched to a gene. The CDR3 sequence is 16 residues long. CDR3 protein: CASSSPLAGGDNEQFF. DNA of the CDR3: TGTGCCAGCAGCTCACCCTTAGCGGGAGGGGATAATGAGCAGTTCTTC.

This CDR3 is CASSLSNTYEQYF. The CDR3 DNA follows: TGTGCCAGCAGTTTATCGAACACCTACGAGCAGTACTTC. The rearrangement links TRBV27 to TRBJ2-7; D is unresolved. Germline V gene sequence: CDR1 MNHEY, CDR2 SMNVEV (reference sequence). Trimming shortened V by 0 bases and J by 2 bases, and 5 bases separated the two germline ends. The CDR3 has 13 amino acids.

This rearrangement joins TRBV19 to TRBJ1-5, with D possibly TRBD1 on 5 matching bases. Trimming removed 7 bases at V and 0 bases at J, with 10 bases between. The CDR3 is made up of 14 amino acids. Germline assignment: CDR1 LNHDA and CDR2 SQIVND (reference sequence). CDR3 amino acids: CASNRRGSNQPQHF. DNA of the CDR3: TGTGCCAGTAACAGGAGGGGTAGCAATCAGCCCCAGCATTTT.

V and J are TRBV5-1 and TRBJ2-7; 13 bases match TRBD2. CDR3 size: 19 residues. J gave up 2 bases and V 2 bases, and 13 bases lay outside the gene matches. CDR1 is SGHRS and CDR2 is YFSETQ in the germline V gene. In DNA, the CDR3 is TGCGCCAGCAGCTTATACCTGACTAGCGGGAGGCCTACCCCCTACGAGCAGTACTTC. This codes for CASSLYLTSGRPTPYEQYF.

V gene TRBV7-3 combines with J gene TRBJ1-1; perhaps TRBD1 as D (6 bases). The CDR3 covers 13 residues. Trimming left V 1 base short and J 3 bases short, with 6 bases between. CDR1 and CDR2 (germline): SGHTA, FQGTGA. CDR3 DNA sequence: TGTGCCAGCAGCTTAAACAGGGACACTGAAGCTTTCTTT. Amino acids: CASSLNRDTEAFF.

CDR3 sequence: CASRKGEGGQNTEAFF. The CDR3 nucleotides read TGCGCCAGCCGTAAGGGAGAAGGGGGACAGAACACTGAAGCTTTCTTT. This chain links TRBV5-1 with TRBJ1-1; tentative D call: TRBD1 (6 bases). V lost 7 bases, J lost 1 base, and 20 bases lay in between. The CDR3 runs 16 residues. Germline V gene sequence: CDR1 SGHRS, CDR2 YFSETQ.